Each of the 30 T cell receptor beta chains below was sequenced from the same sample in a study of cytomegalovirus exposure and HLA in healthy donors (dated by TCRdb to about 2017). Preparation of the library involved the immunoSEQ multiplex PCR assay. A mixture of 60 forward primers for TCR Vbeta segments and 13 reverse primers for TCR Jbeta segments was used in the multiplex PCR. The table comes from immuneACCESS by way of TCRdb, which keeps in-frame sequences with V and J called. Part of the clones is missing from these tables; in studies checked, under half for an unresolved V gene and the rest for unknown reasons. For this sample there are fewer than 100,000 clones; about 74% appear just once. Approximately 15% of the sample lies in the top ten. The source material was PBMCs. All receptors come from a man in his 60s in good health and CMV-seropositive.

This clone has a handful of counts. This rearrangement joins TRBV30 to TRBJ2-7, with TRBD2 as a possible D gene (6 bases). The CDR3 totals 12 residues. CDR1 and CDR2 (germline): GTSNPN, SVGIG (reference sequence). V lost 0 bases, J lost 3 bases, and 6 bases lay in between. The CDR3 spells CAWSVGGYEQYF. DNA for the CDR3: TGTGCCTGGAGTGTGGGGGGCTACGAGCAGTACTTC. The variable domain in full, with the rest retrieved from reference TRBV30 and TRBJ2-7, is SQTIHQWPATLVQPVGSPLSLECTVEGTSNPNLYWYRQAAGRGLQLLFYSVGIGQISSEVPQNLSASRPQDRQFILSSKKLLLSDSGFYLCAWSVGGYEQYFGPGTRLTVT.

This chain links TRBV19 with TRBJ1-5, with 8 positions matching TRBD1. V lost 5 bases and J lost 4; bases outside the gene matches: 10. This CDR3 has 16 amino acids. CDR1 is LNHDA, CDR2 SQIVND, per germline (reference sequence). The CDR3 reads CASSYEGQVGNQPQHF. The DNA of the CDR3 is TGTGCCAGTAGTTACGAGGGACAGGTCGGAAATCAGCCCCAGCATTTT.

V and J are TRBV7-3 and TRBJ1-2, with D unclear. Trimming pared 4 bases from V and 7 bases from J, leaving 19 bases between. In germline, CDR1 is SGHTA, CDR2 FQGTGA. This CDR3 spans 15 amino acids. CDR3 coding DNA: TGTGCCAGCAGCTCCCAGGAGGGAGGCCTGGGTGGCTACACCTTC. Translating it yields CASSSQEGGLGGYTF.

This chain links TRBV5-1 with TRBJ2-7; D possibly corresponds to TRBD1 (6 bases). Germline V gene sequence: CDR1 SGHRS, CDR2 YFSETQ. Between the trimmed V and J ends, which lost 4 bases and 5 bases, there was a span of 19 bases. This CDR3 has 15 amino acids. This chain's CDR3 is CASSLSRDNGHEQYF. The CDR3 DNA reads as TGCGCCAGCAGCCTTAGCCGGGACAACGGGCACGAGCAGTACTTC.

The rearrangement joins TRBV4-1 to TRBJ2-7; 7 bases align to TRBD1. The CDR3 runs 16 residues. Germline CDR1 reads MGHRA; CDR2 reads YSYEKL. The V segment lost 3 bases and the J segment 1 base; nucleotides outside the gene matches: 9. CDR3 residues: CASSHLQGLGSYEQYF. The DNA of the CDR3 is TGCGCCAGCAGCCACCTACAGGGGCTGGGTTCCTACGAGCAGTACTTC.

The V and J genes are TRBV19 and TRBJ2-7; D perhaps matches TRBD2 (6 bases). V was clipped by 1 base and J by 3 bases, with 10 bases between them. The germline gives CDR1 LNHDA, CDR2 SQIVND (reference sequence). The CDR3 sequence is 14 residues long. CDR3 in DNA: TGTGCCAGTAGTATAGGGCGGGGCTACTACGAGCAGTACTTC. The encoded protein is CASSIGRGYYEQYF.

This chain joins TRBV15 and TRBJ2-7, with D maybe TRBD2 (5 bases). Germline CDR1 LNHNV, CDR2 YYDKDF (reference sequence). This CDR3 is 14 amino acids long. Trimming took 6 bases from V and 6 from J, leaving 18 bases between them. In nucleotides, the CDR3 is TGTGCCACCAGAAACGTCGCAGGAGGCGGCGAGCAGTACTTC. Protein: CATRNVAGGGEQYF.

The chain joins TRBV6-6 to TRBJ2-5; 8 bases are shared with TRBD1. The DNA end is more similar to TRBJ2-7, so the J call may be wrong. This CDR3 comprises 13 residues. Germline-derived CDR1 and CDR2 are MNHNY and SVGAGI (reference sequence). The CDR3 DNA is TGTGCCAGCAGTTACCCAGACAGGGGCGAGCAGTACTTC. Its protein is CASSYPDRGEQYF.

This sequence joins TRBV5-1 and TRBJ2-5; 8 nucleotides line up with TRBD1. The J call may be in error: the DNA end matches TRBJ2-7 better. CDR3 size: 13 residues. The germline gives CDR1 SGHRS, CDR2 YFSETQ. The CDR3 region has the DNA TGCGCCAGCAGCTGGGACAGGTCCTACGAGCAGTACTTC. The encoded protein is CASSWDRSYEQYF.

This chain joins TRBV13 and TRBJ2-3; 11 bases agree with TRBD2. The CDR3 runs to 15 residues. V lost 6 bases, J lost 0 bases, and 2 bases stayed unmatched. CDR1 and CDR2 from the germline V gene are PRHDT and FYEKMQ (reference sequence). The CDR3 nucleotides are TGTGCCAGCAGGCTAGCGGGGGGAAGCACAGATACGCAGTATTTT. As protein: CASRLAGGSTDTQYF.

The chain is built from TRBV4-1 and TRBJ2-7; weak D call: TRBD2 (6 bases). Germline V gene lookup returns CDR1 MGHRA and CDR2 YSYEKL. The CDR3 extends over 17 amino acids. Between the trimmed V and J ends, which lost 3 bases and 0 bases, there was a span of 18 bases. The CDR3 nucleotides are TGCGCCAGCAGCCAGGTTTGGCACGCGGGGAGCTCCTACGAGCAGTACTTC. Protein: CASSQVWHAGSSYEQYF.

This chain links TRBV7-9 with TRBJ2-1; 12 bases fit TRBD1. Germline CDR1 SEHNR, CDR2 FQNEAQ (reference sequence). V was clipped by 5 bases and J by 9 bases; unmatched bases: 8. This CDR3 contains 15 residues. The CDR3 here is CASSRTGTGGAEQFF. In DNA, the CDR3 is TGTGCCAGCAGCCGGACCGGGACAGGGGGCGCTGAGCAGTTCTTC.

The chain uses TRBV6-6 and TRBJ1-5; no clear D gene. The germline CDR1 and CDR2 sequences are MNHNY and SVGAGI (reference sequence). V lost 0 bases and J lost 6, with 9 bases in between. The length of the CDR3 is 14 residues. The CDR3 DNA reads TGTGCCAGCAGTTACTCTCCGGGTTTTCAGCCCCAGCATTTT. It encodes CASSYSPGFQPQHF.

The J gene is TRBJ1-4, the V gene TRBV7-6, with D hard to call. Germline V gene data show CDR1 as SGHVS and CDR2 as FNYEAQ. V was shortened by 3 bases and J by 1 base, with 6 bases between the two germline ends. The CDR3 consists of 14 residues. The CDR3 here is CASSFRQTNEKLFF. DNA for the CDR3: TGTGCCAGCAGCTTCAGACAAACTAATGAAAAACTGTTTTTT.

The chain combines TRBV5-4 with TRBJ1-5; no firm D call. Germline V lookup: CDR1 SGHNT, CDR2 YYREEE (reference sequence). Trimming pared 0 bases from V and 6 bases from J, leaving 4 bases between. This CDR3 comprises 12 residues. CDR3 sequence reads: CASSLVGQPQHF. CDR3 coding DNA: TGTGCCAGCAGCTTGGTCGGTCAGCCCCAGCATTTT.

This clone was detected only a few times. This chain links TRBV6-1 with TRBJ2-7, with D possibly being TRBD1 (5 bases). The CDR3 is 15 amino acids. From germline, CDR1 is MNHNS and CDR2 SASEGT. With 7 bases removed from V and 9 bases from J, the gap between germline ends came to 25 bases. The CDR3 DNA sequence: TGTGCCAGCACCACCGTTAGGACAACAGCTACGTCGCAGTACTTC. Protein: CASTTVRTTATSQYF.

This chain connects TRBV6-6 to TRBJ2-5; perhaps TRBD1 as D (6 bases). With the DNA end fitting TRBJ2-7 better, the J assignment may be wrong. CDR3 length: 14 residues. Germline V gene lookup returns CDR1 MNHNY and CDR2 SVGAGI (reference sequence). CDR3 sequence reads: CASSYQGSSYEQYF. The CDR3 coding sequence is TGTGCCAGCAGTTACCAGGGGAGCTCCTACGAGCAGTACTTC.

The V call is TRBV11-3, the J call TRBJ1-1; unclear D gene. The CDR3 has 14 residues. V shed 2 bases and J shed 0 bases, with 7 bases lying between them. Germline CDR1 is SGHNT and CDR2 is YENEEA. The CDR3 sequence is CASSLTAVNTEAFF. DNA of the CDR3: TGTGCCAGCAGCTTAACAGCAGTGAACACTGAAGCTTTCTTT.

This chain links TRBV28 with TRBJ2-7, with 9 bases aligning to TRBD1. Unmatched junction bases numbered 8, after V lost 5 bases and J lost 3 bases. CDR1 and CDR2 (germline): MDHEN, SYDVKM. This CDR3 is built from 15 residues. This CDR3 is CASSTPGQGFYEQYF. The CDR3 nucleotides read TGTGCCAGCAGTACACCGGGACAGGGATTCTACGAGCAGTACTTC. Drawing the rest from reference TRBV28 and TRBJ2-7, the complete variable domain is DVKVTQSSRYLVKRTGEKVFLECVQDMDHENMFWYRQDPGLGLRLIYFSYDVKMKEKGDIPEGYSVSREKKERFSLILESASTNQTSMYLCASSTPGQGFYEQYFGPGTRLTVT.

In its sample, this clone was seen once. The rearrangement joins TRBV10-2 to TRBJ2-5, with D possibly being TRBD2 (5 bases). The germline V gene encodes CDR1 WSHSY and CDR2 SAAADI. Trimming removed 2 bases from V and 3 bases from J, with 13 bases in between. The CDR3 extends over 15 amino acids. In DNA, the CDR3 is TGCGCCAGCAGTGAGAACCTAGCCTTCGAAGAGACCCAGTACTTC. Translated, it gives CASSENLAFEETQYF.

The chain uses TRBV11-2 and TRBJ1-1, with 7 bases fitting TRBD1. CDR1 is SGHAT and CDR2 is FQNNGV in the germline V gene. The CDR3 is 13 residues long. V was clipped by 3 bases and J by 6 bases; unmatched bases: 4. Here the CDR3 DNA reads TGTGCCAGCAGCTTGGGGGACAGCCCTGAAGCTTTCTTT. It yields the protein CASSLGDSPEAFF.

The chain is built from TRBV15 and TRBJ2-3; D is unclear. With 6 bases removed from V and 6 bases from J, the gap between germline ends came to 16 bases. Germline-derived CDR1 and CDR2 are LNHNV and YYDKDF (reference sequence). The CDR3 consists of 14 residues. The CDR3 sequence is CATSLRFEVDTQYF. CDR3 nucleotides: TGTGCCACCAGTCTTAGATTCGAGGTCGATACGCAGTATTTT.

This chain uses TRBV19 with TRBJ2-3; 10 bases align to TRBD2. J gave up 0 bases and V 8 bases, and 8 bases lay outside the gene matches. The CDR3 is 16 amino acids. In germline, CDR1 is LNHDA, CDR2 SQIVND (reference sequence). DNA for the CDR3: TGTGCCAGTTCCCGTCCTAGCGGGGGTAGCACAGATACGCAGTATTTT. Its translation is CASSRPSGGSTDTQYF.

The rearrangement joins TRBV11-1 to TRBJ1-1, with 10 bases lining up with TRBD1. Trimming took 5 bases from V and 3 from J; bases not matched to a gene: 6. CDR3 length: 15 amino acids. CDR1 and CDR2 from the germline V gene are SGHAT and FQDESV (reference sequence). The CDR3 nucleotides read TGTGCCAGCAGCCGAGGAGGGACAGGGGACACTGAAGCTTTCTTT. Protein product: CASSRGGTGDTEAFF.

The rearrangement joins TRBV7-3 to TRBJ2-3, with 7 bases that match TRBD2. This CDR3 has 16 amino acids. From germline, CDR1 is SGHTA and CDR2 FQGTGA. The ends lost 4 bases at V and 0 bases at J; junction bases unmatched: 7. CDR3 DNA: TGTGCCAGCAGCTACTTCGGGGGGACGAGCACAGATACGCAGTATTTT. Encoded protein: CASSYFGGTSTDTQYF.

The rearrangement links TRBV7-8 to TRBJ2-5, with D possibly TRBD1 on 5 matching bases. Gene TRBJ2-7 matches the end of the DNA better, so the J call may be wrong. CDR3 size: 12 residues. Looked up from germline, CDR1 is SGHVS and CDR2 is FQNEAQ. The CDR3 loop reads CASSNGASEQYF. The CDR3 DNA sequence: TGTGCCAGCAGCAATGGGGCCAGCGAGCAGTACTTC.

The chain carries TRBV5-4 and TRBJ1-2, with 7 nucleotides matching TRBD1. V lost 4 bases, J lost 3 bases, and 15 bases stayed unmatched. The CDR3 is made up of 17 amino acids. CDR1 and CDR2 from the germline V gene are SGHNT and YYREEE (reference sequence). The CDR3 coding sequence is TGTGCCAGCAGCGAGTCACAAGGGGGCCTCCCCTACTATGGCTACACCTTC. Translation gives CASSESQGGLPYYGYTF.

This clone was seen more than once but under ten times. J is TRBJ1-1 and V is TRBV19; perhaps TRBD1 as D (6 bases). The CDR3 contains 13 residues. Trimming left V 4 bases short and J 5 bases short, with 11 bases between. CDR1 LNHDA and CDR2 SQIVND come from the germline V gene (reference sequence). CDR3 amino acids: CASSTNRETEAFF. CDR3 in DNA: TGTGCCAGTAGTACAAACAGGGAGACTGAAGCTTTCTTT.

DNA for the CDR3: TGCGCCAGCAGCCAAACGGGCCTAGCGGAGACCCAGTACTTC. As protein: CASSQTGLAETQYF. The genes are TRBV4-1 and TRBJ2-5; possibly TRBD2 for D (6 bases). Germline-derived CDR1 and CDR2 are MGHRA and YSYEKL. V shed 2 bases and J shed 5 bases, with 12 bases lying between them. The length of the CDR3 is 14 residues.

J is TRBJ1-4 and V is TRBV15, with D perhaps matching TRBD1 (6 bases). The germline V gene has CDR1 LNHNV and CDR2 YYDKDF (reference sequence). V shed 4 bases and J shed 5 bases, with 20 bases lying between them. This CDR3 is 17 amino acids long. This CDR3 reads CATSKGGRRGQNEKLFF. CDR3 bases: TGTGCCACCAGCAAGGGGGGGAGGAGGGGACAAAATGAAAAACTGTTTTTT.